Below are 12 T cell receptor beta chains sequenced from a single sample in a study of cytomegalovirus exposure and HLA in healthy donors. This PCR relied on a set of 60 Vbeta primers and 13 Jbeta primers. Libraries were prepared by immunoSEQ multiplex PCR; TCRdb keeps only in-frame clonotypes and omits some of them. The profile shows about 110,000 clones, more than 65% of them singletons. Sample: PBMCs. Receptors were obtained from a man aged 30 to 39 in good health and CMV-seropositive.

This chain uses TRBV4-3 with TRBJ2-1, with 15 bases matching TRBD2. The CDR3 runs 16 residues. The V gene end was trimmed by 4 bases and the J gene end by 8 bases; junction bases not matched to a gene: 6. CDR1 is LGHNA and CDR2 is YSLEER in the germline V gene. Here the CDR3 reads CASSPGLAGGTYEQFF. The CDR3 nucleotides are TGCGCCAGCAGCCCGGGACTAGCGGGGGGAACCTATGAGCAGTTCTTC.

This rearrangement joins TRBV9 to TRBJ2-7; D gene uncertain. CDR1 and CDR2 from the germline V gene are SGDLS and YYNGEE. The CDR3 consists of 14 residues. The ends were cut back, 4 bases at V and 0 bases at J, with 11 bases in the middle. The CDR3 protein is CASSPRVSSYEQYF. The CDR3 DNA is TGTGCCAGCAGCCCACGGGTCTCCTCCTACGAGCAGTACTTC.

This CDR3 is CSVEERPYEQYF. The CDR3 DNA reads as TGCAGCGTTGAGGAGCGCCCGTACGAGCAGTACTTC. The rearrangement links TRBV29-1 to TRBJ2-7; D is ambiguous. Germline loops: CDR1 SQVTM, CDR2 ANQGSEA. The V end lost 3 bases, the J end lost 4 bases, and 10 bases lay between the germline ends. The CDR3 loop spans 12 amino acids.

The chain recombines TRBV27 with TRBJ1-4; 7 nucleotides agree with TRBD1. V was clipped by 5 bases and J by 4 bases; unmatched bases: 4. This CDR3 comprises 14 residues. Germline values: CDR1 MNHEY, CDR2 SMNVEV (reference sequence). CDR3 nucleotides: TGTGCCAGCAGTCCCAGGGGGAATAATGAAAAACTGTTTTTT. Protein: CASSPRGNNEKLFF.

This chain uses TRBV7-2 with TRBJ2-2, with TRBD1 matching over 7 bases. CDR3 length equals 15 residues. The V gene's germline CDR1 is SGHTA and CDR2 FQGNSA. Germline trimming cut 4 bases from V and 2 bases from J; bases unmatched to any gene: 4. CDR3 bases: TGTGCCAGCAGCTCCGGGACAGTTAACACCGGGGAGCTGTTTTTT. This translates into CASSSGTVNTGELFF.

The chain links TRBV7-2 to TRBJ2-2; TRBD1 agrees at 7 bases. V shed 4 bases, J shed 4 bases, and the junction held 15 bases outside the gene matches. This CDR3 spans 18 amino acids. CDR1 and CDR2 from the germline V gene are SGHTA and FQGNSA. The DNA for the CDR3 is TGTGCCAGCAGCTCCCCGCCTCAGACAGGGTCGGGCACCGGGGAGCTGTTTTTT. It translates to CASSSPPQTGSGTGELFF.

This clone was counted between two and nine times. The CDR3 sequence: CASSPIAGSTYNEQFF. CDR3 coding DNA: TGTGCCAGCAGCCCTATAGCGGGGTCCACCTACAATGAGCAGTTCTTC. This chain links TRBV7-2 with TRBJ2-1; 8 bases are shared with TRBD2. The CDR3 runs 16 residues. Germline values: CDR1 SGHTA, CDR2 FQGNSA. J gave up 2 bases and V 5 bases, and 8 bases lay outside the gene matches.

V is TRBV4-1 and J is TRBJ2-1; perhaps TRBD2 as D (5 bases). CDR3 size: 13 residues. Germline V gene sequence: CDR1 MGHRA, CDR2 YSYEKL. V lost 0 bases, J lost 9 bases, and 9 bases lay in between. Here the CDR3 reads CASSQDLGSEQFF. CDR3 DNA: TGCGCCAGCAGCCAAGATTTGGGGAGTGAGCAGTTCTTC.

This clone was counted only a few times. The rearrangement uses TRBV6-5 and TRBJ1-5; D might be TRBD1 (5 bases). Trimming pared 0 bases from V and 6 bases from J, leaving 9 bases between. The CDR3 totals 14 residues. Per germline, CDR1 MNHEY and CDR2 SVGAGI. CDR3 residues: CASSYSIDSQPQHF. The CDR3 coding sequence is TGTGCCAGCAGTTACTCCATCGACAGTCAGCCCCAGCATTTT.

The V and J genes are TRBV28 and TRBJ1-1, with 9 bases aligning to TRBD1. This CDR3 comprises 14 residues. CDR1 and CDR2 (germline): MDHEN, SYDVKM. The V and J ends lost 5 bases and 5 bases, in that order; junction bases with no gene match: 6. CDR3 nucleotide sequence: TGTGCCAGCAGTCCAGGACAGGGGTGGACTGAAGCTTTCTTT. It translates to CASSPGQGWTEAFF.

This chain joins TRBV5-1 and TRBJ1-2, with 7 bases lining up with TRBD1. Per the germline V gene, CDR1 is SGHRS and CDR2 is YFSETQ. This CDR3 contains 13 residues. With 4 bases clipped from V and 3 bases from J, the junction kept 3 bases outside the gene matches. The CDR3 here is CASSETGYYGYTF. CDR3 DNA: TGCGCCAGCAGCGAGACAGGGTACTATGGCTACACCTTC.

J is TRBJ1-1 and V is TRBV6-5, with 10 bases fitting TRBD1. J was trimmed by 10 bases and V by 6 bases; bases with no gene match: 2. The germline CDR1 and CDR2 sequences are MNHEY and SVGAGI. This CDR3 comprises 11 residues. The CDR3 reads CASSDRGRAFF. CDR3 DNA sequence: TGTGCCAGCAGCGACAGGGGGCGAGCTTTCTTT.